This T cell receptor beta chain was sequenced in a study of blood T cell repertoires in COVID-19. Seattle enrolled patients during active infection and tracked them longitudinally. Methods used by the authors: Amplification from reference gene primers served as the basis for estimated nucleated cell counts. Measured with immunoSEQ multiplex PCR; TCRdb has only the in-frame clones, and not every one. The DNA was the basis for D and trimming; V, J and clone size are from that table. Of about 140,000 clones in the sample, over 80% were seen once. There are 17 residues in the CDR3. V was pared by 5 bases and J by 5 bases, with 15 bases of the junction left unmatched. Germline lookup yields CDR1 LNHDA and CDR2 SQIVND (reference sequence).

This TCR came from a man aged 25-40 years with COVID-19, enrolled during active disease. The rearrangement links TRBV19 to TRBJ2-7; TRBD2 aligns across 10 bases. Sequencing was done on a sample of peripheral blood. DNA of the CDR3: TGTGCCAGTAGTCCTCTCCTTTTTAGCGGGAGGCTCCACGAGCAGTACTTC. Its translation: CASSPLLFSGRLHEQYF. Looking up the rest from reference TRBV19 and TRBJ2-7 gives the full variable domain: DGGITQSPKYLFRKEGQNVTLSCEQNLNHDAMYWYRQDPGQGLRLIYYSQIVNDFQKGDIAEGYSVSREKKESFPLTVTSAQKNPTAFYLCASSPLLFSGRLHEQYFGPGTRLTVT.